This T cell receptor (beta chain) was sequenced for a study of patients and donors after allogeneic stem cell transplantation. TCRdb used MiXCR to reprocess the RT-PCR reads, holding one entry per CDR3 protein. The sample has 87,000 or so distinct CDR3 sequences, approximately 5.2% seen once. The CDR3 spans 15 residues. The V end lost 2 bases, the J end lost 0 bases, and 11 bases lay between the germline ends. CDR1 and CDR2 (germline): SNHLY, FYNNEI. The sample holds a few counts of this clonotype. The TCR was taken from a human donor who was either an allogeneic HSCT recipient or a stem cell or donor lymphocyte infusion donor (not recorded which). It is not recorded whose cells these are; they may come from a transplant donor. This rearrangement joins TRBV2 to TRBJ2-7; tentatively, D is TRBD1 (6 bases). Specimen: blood, either unsorted or a sorted T cell fraction (not recorded which). The CDR3 here is CASSEIQDSSYEQYF. The CDR3 bases are TGTGCCAGCAGTGAAATCCAGGACAGCTCCTACGAGCAGTACTTC.